Below are 27 T cell receptor beta chains sequenced from a single sample in a study of radiation and T cells in renal cell carcinoma. Sequencing used immunoSEQ multiplex PCR; TCRdb keeps in-frame clones, though not all of them. The table includes tens of thousands of clones, about 83% detected once. Regarding time point: blood 4 weeks post-SBRT, at nephrectomy. Stated treatment: 15 Gy SBRT to primary tumor, nephrectomy 4 weeks later. The specimen was blood, collected from a patient whose treatment included radiotherapy and nephrectomy. Source of these receptors: a man aged 55 to 70 with renal cell carcinoma.

This clone was observed a handful of times. The chain employs TRBV12-5 and TRBJ2-7; D is undetermined. V gave up 3 bases and J gave up 1 base, with 13 bases separating them. This CDR3 is built from 15 residues. CDR1 and CDR2 from the germline V gene are LGHNT and FRNRAP. Written as DNA, the CDR3 is TGTGCTAGTGGTTTAGGTCAGTTTCATTCCTACGAGCAGTACTTC. Translated, it gives CASGLGQFHSYEQYF.

This sequence joins TRBV7-8 and TRBJ2-5; TRBD2 aligns across 15 bases. The V gene end was trimmed by 6 bases and the J gene end by 5 bases; junction bases not matched to a gene: 4. Germline lookup yields CDR1 SGHVS and CDR2 FQNEAQ. The CDR3 runs to 15 residues. The chain's CDR3 is CASRGLAGGGETQYF. DNA for the CDR3: TGTGCCAGCAGGGGACTAGCGGGAGGTGGCGAGACCCAGTACTTC.

For the CDR3, the DNA is TGTGCCAGCAGCCAGAGAGGCAGGGAGCTTGTGAGGTACACTGAAGCTTTCTTT. This codes for CASSQRGRELVRYTEAFF. The J gene is TRBJ1-1, the V gene TRBV14; maybe TRBD1 (5 bases). This CDR3 contains 18 residues. CDR1 and CDR2 from the germline V gene are SGHDN and FVKESK. The V gene lost 3 bases and the J gene lost 3 bases, with 23 bases spanning the gap. Combining the CDR3 with reference TRBV14 and TRBJ1-1 gives the whole variable domain EAGVTQFPSHSVIEKGQTVTLRCDPISGHDNLYWYRRVMGKEIKFLLHFVKESKQDESGMPNNRFLAERTGGTYSTLKVQPAELEDSGVYFCASSQRGRELVRYTEAFFGQGTRLTVV.

This clone was seen a handful of times. The chain links TRBV20-1 to TRBJ1-1; the D gene is possibly TRBD1 (5 bases). The CDR3 sequence is 11 residues long. Germline V gene lookup returns CDR1 DFQATT and CDR2 SNEGSKA (reference sequence). V lost 3 bases and J 8 bases, leaving 10 bases between the germline ends. In nucleotides, the CDR3 is TGCAGTGCTAGTTCGGGGGAAGAAGCTTTCTTT. It yields the protein CSASSGEEAFF.

The chain couples TRBV27 to TRBJ2-3; 10 bases fit TRBD2. The V gene's germline CDR1 is MNHEY and CDR2 SMNVEV (reference sequence). V trimming: 8 bases; J trimming: 0 bases; junction bases outside the gene matches: 2. The CDR3 spans 14 residues. The DNA of the CDR3 is TGTGCCAGCTGGACTAGCGGTAGCACAGATACGCAGTATTTT. Its protein is CASWTSGSTDTQYF.

This sequence joins TRBV7-8 and TRBJ1-2; TRBD1 might be the D (5 bases). The ends were cut back, 1 base at V and 3 bases at J, with 9 bases in the middle. The CDR3 consists of 14 residues. Germline V lookup: CDR1 SGHVS, CDR2 FQNEAQ. Written as DNA, the CDR3 is TGTGCCAGCAGCTTAGACAGCAGGGACTATGGCTACACCTTC. Protein sequence: CASSLDSRDYGYTF.

The CDR3 spells CASGLVLGGDSVKTQYF. CDR3 nucleotide sequence: TGTGCTAGTGGTTTGGTACTGGGCGGTGACTCCGTTAAGACCCAGTACTTC. The V call is TRBV12-5, the J call TRBJ2-5; D is undetermined. Germline CDR1 reads LGHNT; CDR2 reads FRNRAP. The ends were cut back, 0 bases at V and 6 bases at J, with 20 bases in the middle. The CDR3 length is 17 residues. Based on the CDR3 plus reference TRBV12-5 and TRBJ2-5, the full variable domain is DARVTQTPRHKVTEMGQEVTMRCQPILGHNTVFWYRQTMMQGLELLAYFRNRAPLDDSGMPKDRFSAEMPDATLATLKIQPSEPRDSAVYFCASGLVLGGDSVKTQYFGPGTRLLVL.

This chain connects TRBV30 to TRBJ2-2; 7 nucleotides align to TRBD2. CDR3 length: 14 amino acids. Germline V gives CDR1 GTSNPN, CDR2 SVGIG (reference sequence). With 1 base clipped from V and 4 bases from J, the junction kept 3 bases outside the gene matches. This CDR3 reads CAWSGEGRTGELFF. CDR3 in DNA: TGTGCCTGGAGTGGGGAGGGCCGCACCGGGGAGCTGTTTTTT.

The genes are TRBV18 and TRBJ2-1; possibly TRBD1 for D (6 bases). Per the germline V gene, CDR1 is KGHSH and CDR2 is LQKENI. Trimming took 0 bases from V and 8 from J, leaving 14 bases between them. The CDR3 is 15 residues long. CDR3 amino acids: CASSPPGAGIHEQFF. DNA for the CDR3: TGTGCCAGCTCACCACCGGGGGCAGGGATCCATGAGCAGTTCTTC.

The DNA for the CDR3 is TGTGCCAGCAGTGCCATACAGGGGGCAAATGAAAAACTGTTTTTT. Protein product: CASSAIQGANEKLFF. The J gene is TRBJ1-4, the V gene TRBV2; 9 bases map to TRBD1. This CDR3 spans 15 amino acids. The V gene's germline CDR1 is SNHLY and CDR2 FYNNEI. The trim removed 4 bases at V and 5 bases at J, leaving 5 bases unmatched.

This clone was seen just once. CDR3 in amino acids: CASKKTSTDTQYF. DNA for the CDR3: TGTGCCAGCAAAAAAACAAGCACAGATACGCAGTATTTT. V gene TRBV28 combines with J gene TRBJ2-3; D remains unclear. Germline CDR1 and CDR2: MDHEN and SYDVKM. The CDR3 is made up of 13 amino acids. Trimming cost V 7 bases and J 0 bases, with 8 bases left between them.

This chain uses TRBV9 with TRBJ1-3; D ambiguous. This CDR3 region has 15 residues. The germline CDR1 and CDR2 sequences are SGDLS and YYNGEE. Trimming removed 3 bases at V and 0 bases at J, with 10 bases between. DNA for the CDR3: TGTGCCAGCAGCGCCTCACACAGCTCTGGAAACACCATATATTTT. This translates into CASSASHSSGNTIYF.

The chain employs TRBV10-3 and TRBJ1-1; 8 bases agree with TRBD1. The CDR3 is 12 amino acids. The germline V gene encodes CDR1 ENHRY and CDR2 SYGVKD. The ends lost 3 bases at V and 7 bases at J; junction bases unmatched: 1. CDR3 protein: CAISEGTGEAFF. DNA of the CDR3: TGTGCCATCAGTGAAGGGACAGGTGAAGCTTTCTTT.

V is TRBV20-1 and J is TRBJ2-5; 7 bases line up with TRBD1. The CDR3 totals 11 residues. V dropped 6 bases and J dropped 5; count of bases not matched to a gene: 3. In germline, CDR1 is DFQATT, CDR2 SNEGSKA (reference sequence). The DNA of the CDR3 is TGCAGTGCCCCCAGGGGGGAGACCCAGTACTTC. Amino acids: CSAPRGETQYF.

The CDR3 coding sequence is TGCAGCGTTTGGACCGCTAAAGATCAGCCCCAGCATTTT. Translating gives CSVWTAKDQPQHF. The V gene is TRBV29-1, the J gene TRBJ1-5; D not resolved. Looked up from germline, CDR1 is SQVTM and CDR2 is ANQGSEA. This CDR3 is 13 amino acids long. V was pared by 5 bases and J by 5 bases, with 13 bases between.

The chain has TRBV2 and TRBJ2-7, with D unclear. V was cut by 5 bases and J by 0 bases, with 14 bases left in between. This CDR3 has 15 residues. CDR1 SNHLY and CDR2 FYNNEI come from the germline V gene. The CDR3 spells CASSTLAGSSYEQYV. For the CDR3, the DNA is TGTGCCAGCAGTACGCTGGCTGGAAGCTCCTACGAGCAGTACGTC.

The J gene is TRBJ1-6, the V gene TRBV6-6; no definite D call. V was shortened by 2 bases and J by 6 bases, with 8 bases between the two germline ends. The CDR3 has 14 amino acids. Germline V lookup: CDR1 MNHNY, CDR2 SVGAGI (reference sequence). The CDR3 DNA sequence: TGTGCCAGCAGTTACAGCGGTACTAATTCACCCCTCCACTTT. Translation: CASSYSGTNSPLHF.

The rearrangement joins TRBV7-8 to TRBJ2-2; 9 nucleotides line up with TRBD2. The CDR3 spans 16 residues. CDR1 and CDR2 from the germline V gene are SGHVS and FQNEAQ. V was pared by 5 bases and J by 5 bases, with 9 bases of the junction left unmatched. The CDR3 is CASSALAGGQTGELFF. The CDR3 nucleotides read TGTGCCAGCAGCGCTCTGGCGGGGGGGCAGACCGGGGAGCTGTTTTTT. The full variable domain, in which reference TRBV7-8 and TRBJ2-2 provide the parts outside the CDR3, is GAGVSQSPRYKVAKRGQDVALRCDPISGHVSLFWYQQALGQGPEFLTYFQNEAQLDKSGLPSDRFFAERPEGSVSTLKIQRTQQEDSAVYLCASSALAGGQTGELFFGEGSRLTVL.

This chain uses TRBV10-3 with TRBJ2-3; perhaps D is TRBD1 or TRBD2 (5 bases each). There are 14 residues in the CDR3. CDR1 and CDR2 (germline): ENHRY, SYGVKD. V was trimmed by 11 bases and J by 0 bases, leaving 15 bases between them. Here the CDR3 DNA reads TGTGCCTCGTGGGGGATAGGGAGCACAGATACGCAGTATTTT. Protein: CASWGIGSTDTQYF.

The CDR3 reads CAQSGMLYNEQFF. CDR3 coding DNA: TGTGCGCAAAGCGGGATGTTGTACAATGAGCAGTTCTTC. The chain is built from TRBV12-1 and TRBJ2-1; whether TRBD2, the table's D call, matches the DNA was not checked. TRBV12-1 counts as a pseudogene. The CDR3 covers 13 residues.

This clone was picked up one time. The chain has TRBV23-1 and TRBJ2-7; 8 nucleotides match TRBD2. TRBV23-1 counts as an open reading frame of uncertain function. Losses at the gene ends were 0 bases for V and 6 bases for J; bases not matched to a gene: 7. The CDR3 covers 15 residues. The CDR3 is CASSQSSGRITEQYV. In DNA, the CDR3 is TGCGCCAGCAGTCAATCGAGCGGGAGAATTACCGAGCAGTACGTC.

The chain has TRBV30 and TRBJ1-3; perhaps TRBD1 as D (5 bases). The CDR3 is 12 amino acids. Germline V lookup: CDR1 GTSNPN, CDR2 SVGIG (reference sequence). The V and J ends lost 0 bases and 14 bases respectively, with 14 bases between them. The CDR3 DNA is TGTGCCTGGAGTGTTCAGGGAATTAGCCTATATTTT. It is translated as CAWSVQGISLYF. Filled out from reference TRBV30 and TRBJ1-3, the complete variable domain reads SQTIHQWPATLVQPVGSPLSLECTVEGTSNPNLYWYRQAAGRGLQLLFYSVGIGQISSEVPQNLSASRPQDRQFILSSKKLLLSDSGFYLCAWSVQGISLYFGEGSWLTVV.

J is TRBJ1-1 and V is TRBV5-6, with 7 bases lining up with TRBD1. Trimming cost V 5 bases and J 4 bases; bases outside gene matches: 11. Looked up from germline, CDR1 is SGHDT and CDR2 is YYEEEE. The CDR3 runs to 15 residues. The CDR3 region has the DNA TGTGCCAGCAGACTTTTGGACAGGTCGAGCACTGAAGCTTTCTTT. Encoded protein: CASRLLDRSSTEAFF.

For this clone: The same CDR3 can be traced to other DNA sequences in this sample. The rearrangement joins TRBV18 to TRBJ2-3; D perhaps matches TRBD2 (5 bases). Germline V CDR1 and CDR2: KGHSH, LQKENI. This CDR3 comprises 13 residues. The V gene lost 0 bases and the J gene lost 4 bases, with 5 bases spanning the gap. The CDR3 here is CASSPPGADTQYF. The DNA for the CDR3 is TGTGCCAGCTCACCACCCGGGGCAGATACGCAGTATTTT.

The chain joins TRBV6-1 to TRBJ2-4; D is uncertain. The V gene lost 2 bases and the J gene lost 0 bases, with 11 bases spanning the gap. The CDR3 loop spans 16 amino acids. Germline V gene lookup returns CDR1 MNHNS and CDR2 SASEGT. The CDR3 DNA reads TGTGCCAGCAGTGAATTATTTCAACTAGCCAAAAACATTCAGTACTTC. Translated: CASSELFQLAKNIQYF.

The chain couples TRBV21-1 to TRBJ2-7. TRBV21-1 is a recognized pseudogene. The CDR3 is 12 amino acids. CDR3 sequence: CASSIVFYEQYV. The CDR3 nucleotides read TGTGCCAGCAGCATTGTATTCTACGAGCAGTACGTC.

The gene calls are TRBV11-3 and TRBJ1-1; no firm D call. Germline CDR1 SGHNT, CDR2 YENEEA. The CDR3 sequence is 15 residues long. Trimming took off 5 bases at V and 1 base at J, with 14 bases between the two ends. As DNA, the CDR3 is TGTGCCAGCAGCCGGCGAATGGGCCGGAACACTGAAGCTTTCTTT. This codes for CASSRRMGRNTEAFF.